A selection of T cell receptor beta chains follows, all from one sample in a study of blood T cells in healthy people across ages. TCRdb ran MiXCR on the 5' RACE reads and lists one entry per CDR3 protein. The data contain 2 million or so distinct CDR3 sequences, 40% to 55% of them seen just once; the ten biggest clones take up approximately 2.1%. Sequenced: blood. These receptors all come from a woman in her thirties or forties in good health. Both conserved end residues are part of each CDR3. D genes are given only for firm matches. A clone size is listed for some rows: how often the clone was seen (once, few, many), or a class if it is expanded.

D gene: TRBD2
J gene: TRBJ2-1
V gene: TRBV24-1
CDR3 length: 16
clone size: NA
CDR3 protein: CATSDFGGGPHNEQFF
CDR3 DNA: TGTGCCACCAGTGATTTTGGCGGGGGGCCTCACAATGAGCAGTTCTTC

D gene: NA
J gene: TRBJ2-5
V gene: TRBV7-9
CDR3 length: 14
clone size: few
CDR3 protein: CASNVFRVVGTQYF
CDR3 DNA: TGTGCCAGCAATGTGTTCCGGGTTGTAGGGACCCAGTACTTC

D gene: NA
J gene: TRBJ2-5
V gene: TRBV12-5
CDR3 length: 16
clone size: few
CDR3 protein: CASGLPRGPIGETQYF
CDR3 DNA: TGTGCTAGTGGTTTGCCTCGGGGGCCTATCGGAGAGACCCAGTACTTC

D gene: NA
J gene: TRBJ2-3
V gene: TRBV10-3
CDR3 length: 14
clone size: few
CDR3 protein: CAIRRTGRADTQYF
CDR3 DNA: TGTGCCATCAGGAGGACAGGGAGGGCAGATACGCAGTATTTT

D gene: NA
J gene: TRBJ2-7
V gene: TRBV7-9
CDR3 length: 14
clone size: few
CDR3 protein: CASSGPNYSYEQYF
CDR3 DNA: TGTGCCAGCAGCGGACCTAATTACTCCTACGAGCAGTACTTC

D gene: NA
J gene: TRBJ2-5
V gene: TRBV4-1
CDR3 length: 16
clone size: few
CDR3 protein: CASSQVHLSGPETQYF
CDR3 DNA: TGCGCCAGCAGCCAAGTTCATTTGTCGGGTCCGGAGACCCAGTACTTC

D gene: TRBD1
J gene: TRBJ2-3
V gene: TRBV20-1
CDR3 length: 20
clone size: few
CDR3 protein: CSARGYRDRGLISSTDTQYF
CDR3 DNA: TGCAGTGCTCGCGGATACCGGGACAGGGGTCTCATCTCTAGCACAGATACGCAGTATTTT

D gene: NA
J gene: TRBJ2-3
V gene: TRBV4-3
CDR3 length: 16
clone size: NA
CDR3 protein: CASSQDRAFGTDTQYF
CDR3 DNA: TGCGCCAGCAGCCAAGATCGGGCGTTTGGCACAGATACGCAGTATTTT

D gene: TRBD2
J gene: TRBJ2-1
V gene: TRBV5-1
CDR3 length: 17
clone size: NA
CDR3 protein: CASSPLSRAGAPNEQFF
CDR3 DNA: TGCGCCAGCAGCCCCCTCAGCCGAGCGGGGGCCCCCAATGAGCAGTTCTTC

D gene: NA
J gene: TRBJ2-3
V gene: TRBV5-1
CDR3 length: 15
clone size: few
CDR3 protein: CASTFQGVGTDTQYF
CDR3 DNA: TGCGCCAGTACTTTTCAGGGCGTAGGCACAGATACGCAGTATTTT

D gene: TRBD1
J gene: TRBJ1-1
V gene: TRBV29-1
CDR3 length: 16
clone size: NA
CDR3 protein: CSVVFGWGQGPLGAFF
CDR3 DNA: TGCAGCGTTGTATTTGGGTGGGGACAGGGCCCACTGGGAGCTTTCTTT

D gene: TRBD1
J gene: TRBJ2-1
V gene: TRBV20-1
CDR3 length: 13
clone size: NA
CDR3 protein: CSARRGETGGKFF
CDR3 DNA: TGCAGTGCTAGACGGGGGGAGACAGGGGGCAAGTTCTTC

D gene: TRBD1
J gene: TRBJ2-1
V gene: TRBV29-1
CDR3 length: 16
clone size: NA
CDR3 protein: CSVEEGGAKSYNEQFF
CDR3 DNA: TGCAGCGTTGAAGAAGGGGGCGCGAAGTCCTACAATGAGCAGTTCTTC

D gene: NA
J gene: TRBJ2-3
V gene: TRBV20-1
CDR3 length: 14
clone size: NA
CDR3 protein: CSASRQGNTDTQYF
CDR3 DNA: TGCAGTGCTAGTCGGCAGGGCAACACAGATACGCAGTATTTT

D gene: NA
J gene: TRBJ1-1
V gene: TRBV28
CDR3 length: 13
clone size: NA
CDR3 protein: CASSDGGLTEAFF
CDR3 DNA: TGTGCCAGCAGCGACGGAGGGCTAACTGAAGCTTTCTTT

D gene: NA
J gene: TRBJ2-1
V gene: TRBV4-3
CDR3 length: 16
clone size: few
CDR3 protein: CASSQDQGNKANEQFF
CDR3 DNA: TGCGCCAGCAGCCAAGACCAAGGGAACAAGGCCAATGAGCAGTTCTTC

D gene: TRBD1
J gene: TRBJ1-6
V gene: TRBV4-3
CDR3 length: 15
clone size: NA
CDR3 protein: CASSRDRLRNSPLHF
CDR3 DNA: TGCGCCAGCAGCCGGGACAGACTAAGGAATTCACCCCTCCACTTT

D gene: NA
J gene: TRBJ1-6
V gene: TRBV15
CDR3 length: 15
clone size: NA
CDR3 protein: CATSRGAEGDSPLHF
CDR3 DNA: TGTGCCACCAGCAGAGGGGCAGAGGGGGATTCACCCCTCCACTTT

D gene: NA
J gene: TRBJ2-7
V gene: TRBV3-1
CDR3 length: 13
clone size: few
CDR3 protein: CASSQPSGTEQYF
CDR3 DNA: TGTGCCAGCAGCCAACCAAGTGGAACCGAGCAGTACTTC

D gene: NA
J gene: TRBJ2-7
V gene: TRBV15
CDR3 length: 14
clone size: few
CDR3 protein: CATSRRDVRNEQYF
CDR3 DNA: TGTGCCACCAGCAGGAGGGACGTTCGGAACGAGCAGTACTTC

D gene: NA
J gene: TRBJ1-6
V gene: TRBV3-1
CDR3 length: 16
clone size: NA
CDR3 protein: CASSQDSSSSGSPLHF
CDR3 DNA: TGTGCCAGCAGCCAAGATAGCAGCTCATCAGGTTCACCCCTCCACTTT

D gene: NA
J gene: TRBJ1-5
V gene: TRBV6-6
CDR3 length: 13
clone size: few
CDR3 protein: CASSYQDGQPQHF
CDR3 DNA: TGTGCCAGCAGTTACCAGGATGGGCAGCCCCAGCATTTT

D gene: NA
J gene: TRBJ1-1
V gene: TRBV6-1
CDR3 length: 15
clone size: NA
CDR3 protein: CASSEIREVSTEAFF
CDR3 DNA: TGTGCCAGCAGTGAAATTAGGGAGGTATCCACTGAAGCTTTCTTT

D gene: NA
J gene: TRBJ2-3
V gene: TRBV10-3
CDR3 length: 14
clone size: NA
CDR3 protein: CARPPGQCTDTQYF
CDR3 DNA: TGTGCCCGTCCGCCCGGACAGTGCACAGATACGCAGTATTTT

D gene: NA
J gene: TRBJ2-1
V gene: TRBV11-2
CDR3 length: 14
clone size: few
CDR3 protein: CASTKELVGNEQFF
CDR3 DNA: TGTGCCAGCACTAAAGAACTGGTGGGAAATGAGCAGTTCTTC

D gene: NA
J gene: TRBJ2-7
V gene: TRBV10-3
CDR3 length: 15
clone size: NA
CDR3 protein: CAISDVKVDPYEQYF
CDR3 DNA: TGTGCCATCAGTGACGTGAAGGTAGATCCCTACGAGCAGTACTTC

D gene: NA
J gene: TRBJ2-7
V gene: TRBV20-1
CDR3 length: 13
clone size: NA
CDR3 protein: CSAPRRAIDEQYF
CDR3 DNA: TGCAGTGCCCCGAGACGGGCGATCGACGAGCAGTACTTC

D gene: NA
J gene: TRBJ2-5
V gene: TRBV10-3
CDR3 length: 13
clone size: NA
CDR3 protein: CAISTGIEETQYF
CDR3 DNA: TGTGCCATCAGTACAGGGATAGAGGAGACCCAGTACTTC

D gene: NA
J gene: TRBJ2-1
V gene: TRBV10-3
CDR3 length: 12
clone size: many
CDR3 protein: CAISESANEQFF
CDR3 DNA: TGTGCCATCAGTGAGTCTGCTAATGAGCAGTTCTTC

D gene: TRBD1
J gene: TRBJ1-5
V gene: TRBV20-1
CDR3 length: 14
clone size: NA
CDR3 protein: CSALAGGGSQPQHF
CDR3 DNA: TGCAGTGCTTTGGCAGGGGGCGGGAGTCAGCCCCAGCATTTT

D gene: NA
J gene: TRBJ2-3
V gene: TRBV27
CDR3 length: 21
clone size: NA
CDR3 protein: CASSLYYPRRRDPSSTDTQYF
CDR3 DNA: TGTGCCAGCAGTTTATACTACCCGAGACGGCGGGATCCTTCTAGCACAGATACGCAGTATTTT

D gene: TRBD2
J gene: TRBJ2-7
V gene: TRBV28
CDR3 length: 14
clone size: few
CDR3 protein: CASSLLRGRDEQYF
CDR3 DNA: TGTGCCAGCAGCCTCTTGAGAGGGAGGGACGAGCAGTACTTC

D gene: TRBD1
J gene: TRBJ2-1
V gene: TRBV25-1
CDR3 length: 15
clone size: NA
CDR3 protein: CASSEAGQGYNEQFF
CDR3 DNA: TGTGCCAGCAGTGAAGCGGGACAGGGCTACAATGAGCAGTTCTTC

D gene: NA
J gene: TRBJ2-7
V gene: TRBV4-2
CDR3 length: 15
clone size: NA
CDR3 protein: CASSQQGGTDYEQYF
CDR3 DNA: TGTGCCAGCAGCCAACAGGGTGGGACCGACTACGAGCAGTACTTC

D gene: TRBD2
J gene: TRBJ2-1
V gene: TRBV12-3/TRBV12-4
CDR3 length: 15
clone size: NA
CDR3 protein: CASSPSGGAQNEQFF
CDR3 DNA: TGTGCCAGCAGTCCCAGCGGGGGGGCTCAGAATGAGCAGTTCTTC

D gene: NA
J gene: TRBJ1-5
V gene: TRBV3-1
CDR3 length: 15
clone size: NA
CDR3 protein: CASSHRTGLNQPQHF
CDR3 DNA: TGTGCCAGCAGCCATAGAACGGGCCTGAATCAGCCCCAGCATTTT

D gene: NA
J gene: TRBJ2-1
V gene: TRBV2
CDR3 length: 13
clone size: NA
CDR3 protein: CASSQGDYREQFF
CDR3 DNA: TGTGCCAGCAGCCAGGGGGACTATCGTGAGCAGTTCTTC

D gene: TRBD1
J gene: TRBJ1-6
V gene: TRBV20-1
CDR3 length: 15
clone size: NA
CDR3 protein: CSARDRAGQGKPLHF
CDR3 DNA: TGCAGTGCTAGAGATCGGGCCGGACAGGGGAAGCCCCTCCACTTT

D gene: NA
J gene: TRBJ2-1
V gene: TRBV28
CDR3 length: 14
clone size: NA
CDR3 protein: CASRGVLSYNEQFF
CDR3 DNA: TGTGCCAGCAGGGGAGTACTTTCCTACAATGAGCAGTTCTTC

D gene: NA
J gene: TRBJ2-3
V gene: TRBV2
CDR3 length: 15
clone size: NA
CDR3 protein: CASRDDQAGSDTQYF
CDR3 DNA: TGTGCCAGCAGGGACGATCAAGCAGGGTCAGATACGCAGTATTTT

D gene: NA
J gene: TRBJ2-7
V gene: TRBV5-1
CDR3 length: 15
clone size: few
CDR3 protein: CASSRVRDWRYEQYF
CDR3 DNA: TGCGCCAGCAGTAGGGTTCGGGACTGGAGGTACGAGCAGTACTTC

D gene: NA
J gene: TRBJ2-3
V gene: TRBV6-5
CDR3 length: 14
clone size: NA
CDR3 protein: CASSSWGGTDTQYF
CDR3 DNA: TGTGCCAGCAGTTCCTGGGGGGGCACAGATACGCAGTATTTT

D gene: TRBD1
J gene: TRBJ1-5
V gene: TRBV6-6
CDR3 length: 15
clone size: NA
CDR3 protein: CASSYSDRGGQPQHF
CDR3 DNA: TGTGCCAGCAGTTACTCTGACAGGGGCGGCCAGCCCCAGCATTTT

D gene: NA
J gene: TRBJ2-5
V gene: TRBV15
CDR3 length: 15
clone size: NA
CDR3 protein: CATSRDRTLSETQYF
CDR3 DNA: TGTGCCACCAGCAGAGACCGGACCCTTTCAGAGACCCAGTACTTC

D gene: NA
J gene: TRBJ2-7
V gene: TRBV4-1
CDR3 length: 17
clone size: NA
CDR3 protein: CASSQVGSGDSYNEQYF
CDR3 DNA: TGCGCCAGCAGCCAAGTGGGGTCCGGGGATTCCTACAATGAGCAGTACTTC

D gene: NA
J gene: TRBJ1-2
V gene: TRBV18
CDR3 length: 15
clone size: few
CDR3 protein: CASSSNLQGAYGYTF
CDR3 DNA: TGTGCCAGCTCATCGAACTTACAGGGAGCCTATGGCTACACCTTC

D gene: NA
J gene: TRBJ2-7
V gene: TRBV27
CDR3 length: 12
clone size: NA
CDR3 protein: CASSASRGEQYF
CDR3 DNA: TGTGCCAGCAGTGCATCACGGGGCGAGCAGTACTTC

D gene: NA
J gene: TRBJ2-4
V gene: TRBV5-6
CDR3 length: 13
clone size: NA
CDR3 protein: CASSLPPENIQYF
CDR3 DNA: TGTGCCAGCAGCCTGCCACCGGAAAACATTCAGTACTTC

D gene: NA
J gene: TRBJ2-6
V gene: TRBV27
CDR3 length: 19
clone size: few
CDR3 protein: CASSWGIGGPVSGANVLTF
CDR3 DNA: TGTGCCAGCAGTTGGGGCATAGGGGGTCCGGTCTCTGGGGCCAACGTCCTGACTTTC

D gene: NA
J gene: TRBJ2-3
V gene: TRBV29-1
CDR3 length: 12
clone size: NA
CDR3 protein: CVAGTSTDTQYF
CDR3 DNA: TGCGTCGCGGGCACTAGCACAGATACGCAGTATTTT